This T cell receptor (beta chain) was captured in a study of early T cells in non-severe SARS-CoV-2 infection. Study findings and constraints: A preference for anti-spike CD8 responses marked VDJdb matching, which missed private and CD4 specificities.

TCRdb reprocessed the 5' RACE reads with MiXCR, giving one entry per CDR3 protein. This table has fewer than 120,000 distinct CDR3 sequences, roughly 13% appearing once. V was pared by 3 bases and J by 2 bases, with 12 bases between. The germline V gene has CDR1 SGHRS and CDR2 YFSETQ. The CDR3 has 15 amino acids. This clonotype was detected ten times or more. Antigen: not known. V is TRBV5-1 and J is TRBJ2-1, with D possibly being TRBD2 (5 bases). The clonotype was recovered from an adult who was a healthcare worker with PCR-confirmed SARS-CoV-2 infection or an uninfected control (not recorded which). This specimen was whole blood, taken at baseline. The CDR3 bases are TGCGCCAGCAGCTCGAGAGGGCTAACCTACAATGAGCAGTTCTTC. As protein: CASSSRGLTYNEQFF.